Each of the 21 T cell receptor beta chains below was sequenced from the same sample in a study of blood T cell repertoires in COVID-19. The assay was immunoSEQ multiplex PCR, and TCRdb's table has in-frame clones only and misses some. The table has about 250,000 clones, roughly 88% seen once. Sequencing input: peripheral blood. These receptor sequences come from a young woman with COVID-19, enrolled during active disease.

J is TRBJ1-2 and V is TRBV29-1, with D perhaps TRBD1 (6 bases). The length of the CDR3 is 14 residues. Germline values: CDR1 SQVTM, CDR2 ANQGSEA. Trimming removed 0 bases from V and 4 bases from J, with 12 bases in between. CDR3 sequence reads: CSVEDGGASYGYTF. Written as DNA, the CDR3 is TGCAGCGTTGAAGATGGGGGGGCGAGCTATGGCTACACCTTC.

The chain is built from TRBV6-5 and TRBJ1-5; D is uncertain. The CDR3 consists of 13 residues. Trimming pared 6 bases from V and 3 bases from J, leaving 9 bases between. Looked up from germline, CDR1 is MNHEY and CDR2 is SVGAGI. The chain's CDR3 is CASRNSFNQPQHF. The CDR3 nucleotides are TGTGCCAGCAGGAACAGTTTCAATCAGCCCCAGCATTTT.

This rearrangement joins TRBV12-5 to TRBJ2-1, with D possibly TRBD2 on 5 matching bases. Trimming cost V 3 bases and J 5 bases, with 11 bases left between them. This CDR3 comprises 14 residues. The V gene's germline CDR1 is LGHNT and CDR2 FRNRAP. CDR3 sequence reads: CASGLLLGNNEQFF. For the CDR3, the DNA is TGTGCTAGTGGTTTACTCCTCGGGAACAATGAGCAGTTCTTC.

As DNA, the CDR3 is TGTGCCAGCAGCTTTGGTCTAGCGGGGGCTCAAGAGACCCAGTACTTC. It is translated as CASSFGLAGAQETQYF. The chain has TRBV11-3 and TRBJ2-5, with 10 bases lining up with TRBD2. V lost 3 bases to trimming and J lost 2 bases; unmatched junction nucleotides: 6. CDR3 length: 16 amino acids. The germline V gene has CDR1 SGHNT and CDR2 YENEEA.

The rearrangement joins TRBV7-2 to TRBJ1-6; TRBD1 is a possible D gene (5 bases). V gave up 1 base and J gave up 8 bases, with 15 bases separating them. The length of the CDR3 is 16 residues. Germline V gives CDR1 SGHTA, CDR2 FQGNSA. The CDR3 nucleotides read TGTGCCAGCAGCTTAGGAATGGCAGGGTGGGATTCACCCCTCCACTTT. Its protein product is CASSLGMAGWDSPLHF.

The chain joins TRBV15 to TRBJ1-2, with 7 nucleotides matching TRBD1. V gave up 0 bases and J gave up 3 bases; unmatched junction bases: 4. CDR3 length: 15 residues. Germline values: CDR1 LNHNV, CDR2 YYDKDF (reference sequence). CDR3 region: CATSRDGGTDYGYTF. CDR3 DNA: TGTGCCACCAGCAGAGATGGTGGGACAGACTATGGCTACACCTTC.

This clone was picked up a small number of times. The rearrangement joins TRBV5-6 to TRBJ1-2; a possible D gene is TRBD1 (6 bases). The germline V gene has CDR1 SGHDT and CDR2 YYEEEE. V lost 4 bases, J lost 4 bases, and 14 bases lay in between. The CDR3 sequence is 14 residues long. This CDR3 is CASSDAQGGYGYTF. CDR3 nucleotides: TGTGCCAGCAGCGACGCACAGGGTGGCTATGGCTACACCTTC.

This clone was counted a single time. V is TRBV2 and J is TRBJ1-4; 7 nucleotides line up with TRBD1. The CDR3 totals 14 residues. V was clipped by 3 bases and J by 3 bases; unmatched bases: 1. Germline CDR1 and CDR2: SNHLY and FYNNEI. CDR3 sequence reads: CASSDGTANEKLFF. The CDR3 DNA follows: TGTGCCAGCAGTGACGGGACAGCTAATGAAAAACTGTTTTTT.

This sequence joins TRBV4-3 and TRBJ1-5; D remains ambiguous. The CDR3 loop spans 15 amino acids. The V end lost 1 base, the J end lost 3 bases, and 10 bases lay between the germline ends. The germline V gene encodes CDR1 LGHNA and CDR2 YSLEER. The CDR3 DNA reads as TGCGCCAGCAGCCAAGTTGAGGGCTTCAATCAGCCCCAGCATTTT. This gives the protein CASSQVEGFNQPQHF.

This chain joins TRBV5-5 and TRBJ2-1; 8 bases fit TRBD2. The CDR3 runs 15 residues. The V gene's germline CDR1 is SGHKS and CDR2 YYEKEE (reference sequence). V dropped 2 bases and J dropped 8; count of bases not matched to a gene: 9. In DNA form, the CDR3 reads TGTGCCAGCAGCTTCGTCCTAGCGGGTATCGATGAGCAGTTCTTC. The encoded protein is CASSFVLAGIDEQFF.

The chain uses TRBV11-2 and TRBJ2-1; 8 positions match TRBD2. Germline V gene lookup returns CDR1 SGHAT and CDR2 FQNNGV. The CDR3 is 15 residues long. Trimming cost V 1 base and J 5 bases; bases outside gene matches: 4. CDR3 protein: CASSLVLAVNNEQFF. The CDR3 DNA reads TGTGCCAGCAGCTTAGTACTAGCGGTGAACAATGAGCAGTTCTTC.

In this sample, this clone turned up once. This sequence joins TRBV4-3 and TRBJ1-1; 7 nucleotides line up with TRBD1. J was trimmed by 1 base and V by 4 bases; bases with no gene match: 3. Germline CDR1 LGHNA, CDR2 YSLEER. The CDR3 runs to 14 residues. CDR3 nucleotides: TGCGCCAGCAGCCCGACAGGGCCGAACACTGAAGCTTTCTTT. It is translated as CASSPTGPNTEAFF.

This chain joins TRBV28 and TRBJ1-4, with 7 positions matching TRBD1. V shed 1 base and J 14 bases; nucleotides not matched to a gene: 13. Per germline, CDR1 MDHEN and CDR2 SYDVKM. The CDR3 has 15 amino acids. CDR3 amino acids: CASSLSYRGGAGLFF. CDR3 nucleotide sequence: TGTGCCAGCAGTTTATCTTACAGGGGTGGGGCGGGGCTGTTTTTT.

V is TRBV3-1 (or the pseudogene TRBV3-2) and J is TRBJ2-1, with 13 bases identical to TRBD2. From germline, CDR1 is LGHDT and CDR2 YNNKEL (reference sequence). The CDR3 spans 22 residues. The V gene end was trimmed by 0 bases and the J gene end by 7 bases; junction bases not matched to a gene: 21. The CDR3 DNA sequence: TGTGCCAGCAGCCAAGAACCCCCGCATTGGACTAGCGGGGGCCGGACCATTAATGAGCAGTTCTTC. Its translation is CASSQEPPHWTSGGRTINEQFF.

As DNA, the CDR3 is TGCGCCAGCAGCCCCCTAGCGGGGGGAGATACGCAGTATTTT. Translated, it gives CASSPLAGGDTQYF. J is TRBJ2-3 and V is TRBV4-1; 11 bases align to TRBD2. After removal of 4 bases from V and 5 bases from J, the junction contained 2 bases not matched to a gene. This CDR3 contains 14 residues. CDR1 and CDR2 from the germline V gene are MGHRA and YSYEKL.

The chain carries TRBV6-5 and TRBJ2-1, with 7 bases identical to TRBD1. With V trimmed by 2 bases and J by 3 bases, 4 bases remained unmatched. The CDR3 spans 15 residues. Per germline, CDR1 MNHEY and CDR2 SVGAGI. CDR3 region: CASSYGTDLYNEQFF. The CDR3 region has the DNA TGTGCCAGCAGTTACGGGACAGACCTCTACAATGAGCAGTTCTTC.

This chain connects TRBV29-1 to TRBJ2-3; 7 nucleotides agree with TRBD2. The V gene end was trimmed by 7 bases and the J gene end by 0 bases; junction bases not matched to a gene: 7. Germline assignment: CDR1 SQVTM and CDR2 ANQGSEA. The CDR3 has 14 residues. The chain's CDR3 is CSGGTTKSTDTQYF. In DNA, the CDR3 is TGCAGCGGCGGGACTACCAAAAGCACAGATACGCAGTATTTT.

The rearrangement links TRBV7-8 to TRBJ2-7, with a weak D call TRBD1 (6 bases). Germline CDR1 is SGHVS and CDR2 is FQNEAQ. CDR3 size: 15 residues. Trimming left V 3 bases short and J 0 bases short, with 12 bases between. For the CDR3, the DNA is TGTGCCAGCAGCTTGAGACGGACAGCCTCCTACGAGCAGTACTTC. It yields the protein CASSLRRTASYEQYF.

The rearrangement uses TRBV6-1 and TRBJ2-7; 16 bases are a match to TRBD2. Germline values: CDR1 MNHNS, CDR2 SASEGT. Trimming removed 5 bases from V and 5 bases from J; junction bases left unmatched: 3. The CDR3 covers 15 residues. The CDR3 coding sequence is TGTGCCAGCAGTTTGGGACTAGCGGGAGGGAACGAGCAGTACGTC. It translates to CASSLGLAGGNEQYV.

The chain employs TRBV7-9 and TRBJ2-2; 8 bases agree with TRBD1. The CDR3 is 14 amino acids. Germline V gene lookup returns CDR1 SEHNR and CDR2 FQNEAQ (reference sequence). V dropped 5 bases and J dropped 7; count of bases not matched to a gene: 6. CDR3 bases: TGTGCCAGCAGCCGTGACAGGGGAGACGGGGAGCTGTTTTTT. This sequence encodes CASSRDRGDGELFF.

This CDR3 is CASSLERQGATDTQYF. The CDR3 DNA reads as TGTGCCAGCTCACTCGAAAGACAGGGGGCCACAGATACGCAGTATTTT. The chain uses TRBV18 and TRBJ2-3, with 10 bases fitting TRBD1. Germline V gene lookup returns CDR1 KGHSH and CDR2 LQKENI. The CDR3 is 16 amino acids. V lost 4 bases to trimming and J lost 2 bases; unmatched junction nucleotides: 6.